The rows below give T cell receptor beta chains drawn from one sample of a study of Graves' ophthalmopathy and Graves' hyperthyroidism. Each CDR3 protein gets one entry after TCRdb re-called the multiplex PCR reads with MiXCR. The table shows roughly 500,000 distinct CDR3 sequences, with roughly 14% occurring only once. Sequencing used blood. These receptors were collected from a woman in her 30s with Graves' ophthalmopathy. The CDR3 runs from the conserved cysteine through the conserved F or W. D genes are given only for firm matches. Part of the rows lack a size; the others show once, few, many or a class for expanded clones.

clone_size: few; v_call: TRBV4-1; j_call: TRBJ1-5; d_call: -; cdr3_aa: CASSQSPLGPQHF
clone_size: many; v_call: TRBV6-1; j_call: TRBJ2-2; d_call: -; cdr3_aa: CASSPRPVIGELFF
clone_size: many; v_call: TRBV12-3/TRBV12-4; j_call: TRBJ2-7; d_call: TRBD1; cdr3_aa: CGCRQGASYEQYF
clone_size: -; v_call: TRBV12-3/TRBV12-4; j_call: TRBJ1-3; d_call: TRBD1; cdr3_aa: CASSPGTGWAGNTIYF
clone_size: many; v_call: TRBV12-3/TRBV12-4; j_call: TRBJ2-5; d_call: -; cdr3_aa: CASSLRVLVRQTQYF
clone_size: many; v_call: TRBV27; j_call: TRBJ2-7; d_call: -; cdr3_aa: CASSYSSAGVYEQYF
clone_size: many; v_call: TRBV12-3/TRBV12-4; j_call: TRBJ2-7; d_call: -; cdr3_aa: CASSFLGTHEQYF
clone_size: many; v_call: TRBV20-1; j_call: TRBJ1-6; d_call: -; cdr3_aa: CSARDRWNFRINSPLHF
clone_size: many; v_call: TRBV6-5; j_call: TRBJ1-1; d_call: -; cdr3_aa: CASRAQLNTEAFF
clone_size: -; v_call: TRBV5-1; j_call: TRBJ2-7; d_call: TRBD2; cdr3_aa: CASARIGGGGYEQYF
clone_size: few; v_call: TRBV4-1; j_call: TRBJ1-2; d_call: -; cdr3_aa: CASSHLTANYGYTF
clone_size: once; v_call: TRBV6-2/TRBV6-3; j_call: TRBJ2-7; d_call: TRBD2; cdr3_aa: CASSGLAGTSAYEQYF
clone_size: many; v_call: TRBV7-8; j_call: TRBJ1-1; d_call: TRBD1; cdr3_aa: CASSYRQGGMWSTEAFF
clone_size: many; v_call: TRBV20-1; j_call: TRBJ2-4; d_call: TRBD2; cdr3_aa: CSAIVAAIAGGLTRAKNIQYF
clone_size: many; v_call: TRBV18; j_call: TRBJ1-3; d_call: -; cdr3_aa: CASSPSWRGDTIYF
clone_size: many; v_call: TRBV19; j_call: TRBJ1-6; d_call: TRBD1; cdr3_aa: CASSAPGTGANSPLHF
clone_size: once; v_call: TRBV5-1; j_call: TRBJ2-5; d_call: -; cdr3_aa: CASSFTALETQYF
clone_size: -; v_call: TRBV30; j_call: TRBJ1-5; d_call: -; cdr3_aa: CAWSVGGARNQPQHF
clone_size: many; v_call: TRBV19; j_call: TRBJ2-5; d_call: -; cdr3_aa: CASSAGRDFQETQYF
clone_size: many; v_call: TRBV12-3/TRBV12-4; j_call: TRBJ1-5; d_call: -; cdr3_aa: CASSSQLQPQHF
clone_size: few; v_call: TRBV27; j_call: TRBJ2-2; d_call: TRBD1; cdr3_aa: CASSAGTGRSGELFF
clone_size: few; v_call: TRBV7-2; j_call: TRBJ2-7; d_call: TRBD2; cdr3_aa: CASSVFISGDEQYF
clone_size: many; v_call: TRBV29-1; j_call: TRBJ2-5; d_call: -; cdr3_aa: CSVEAAYQETQYF
clone_size: many; v_call: TRBV20-1; j_call: TRBJ1-5; d_call: -; cdr3_aa: CSAGGVSGQPQHF
clone_size: many; v_call: TRBV12-3/TRBV12-4; j_call: TRBJ2-7; d_call: -; cdr3_aa: CASTPGTKTYEQYF
clone_size: many; v_call: TRBV28; j_call: TRBJ2-7; d_call: -; cdr3_aa: CASSSPGLSSYEQYF
clone_size: many; v_call: TRBV28; j_call: TRBJ2-5; d_call: -; cdr3_aa: CARLASSGETQYF
clone_size: -; v_call: TRBV30; j_call: TRBJ2-7; d_call: TRBD2; cdr3_aa: CACLNSGSYEQYF
clone_size: -; v_call: TRBV20-1; j_call: TRBJ2-7; d_call: -; cdr3_aa: CSASPGARRNEQYF
clone_size: -; v_call: TRBV29-1; j_call: TRBJ2-2; d_call: -; cdr3_aa: CSVETDGNTGELFF
clone_size: many; v_call: TRBV15; j_call: TRBJ2-7; d_call: -; cdr3_aa: CATSMEGYEQYF
clone_size: many; v_call: TRBV6-5; j_call: TRBJ2-7; d_call: -; cdr3_aa: CASSSRRGEGYRSYEQYF
clone_size: many; v_call: TRBV12-3/TRBV12-4; j_call: TRBJ1-1; d_call: TRBD1; cdr3_aa: CASFRGSGNTEAFF
clone_size: -; v_call: TRBV27; j_call: TRBJ2-2; d_call: -; cdr3_aa: CASSRRNLMSGELFF
clone_size: many; v_call: TRBV12-3/TRBV12-4; j_call: TRBJ1-2; d_call: -; cdr3_aa: CASGVNYGYTF
clone_size: -; v_call: TRBV6-1; j_call: TRBJ2-7; d_call: -; cdr3_aa: CASRAETGSSYEQYF
clone_size: few; v_call: TRBV7-2; j_call: TRBJ2-7; d_call: TRBD1; cdr3_aa: CASSLAAQGAYEQYF
clone_size: many; v_call: TRBV12-3/TRBV12-4; j_call: TRBJ2-2; d_call: -; cdr3_aa: CASSLWGANTGELFF
clone_size: -; v_call: TRBV5-6; j_call: TRBJ2-5; d_call: -; cdr3_aa: CASSLRRARRYRETQYF
clone_size: -; v_call: TRBV6-2/TRBV6-3; j_call: TRBJ2-5; d_call: TRBD2; cdr3_aa: CASSPGTSWETQYF
clone_size: many; v_call: TRBV2; j_call: TRBJ2-2; d_call: -; cdr3_aa: CASSEAGGELFF
clone_size: many; v_call: TRBV7-8; j_call: TRBJ1-1; d_call: -; cdr3_aa: CASSVAAWKNTEAFF
clone_size: many; v_call: TRBV12-3/TRBV12-4; j_call: TRBJ1-1; d_call: TRBD1; cdr3_aa: CASSQYRQGKMNTEAFF
clone_size: many; v_call: TRBV9; j_call: TRBJ1-1; d_call: -; cdr3_aa: CASSEPNMNTEAFF
clone_size: many; v_call: TRBV6-2/TRBV6-3; j_call: TRBJ2-2; d_call: -; cdr3_aa: CASSLSVNTGELFF
clone_size: many; v_call: TRBV10-3; j_call: TRBJ1-2; d_call: -; cdr3_aa: CPISESRADANYGYTF
clone_size: many; v_call: TRBV10-3; j_call: TRBJ1-1; d_call: -; cdr3_aa: CAISEIPGRTAEAFF
clone_size: few; v_call: TRBV10-3; j_call: TRBJ2-5; d_call: TRBD2; cdr3_aa: CAISETSSGGAGETQYF
clone_size: -; v_call: TRBV9; j_call: TRBJ2-2; d_call: TRBD2; cdr3_aa: CASSGTGGFNTGELFF
clone_size: few; v_call: TRBV11-1; j_call: TRBJ2-3; d_call: TRBD1; cdr3_aa: CASSSPDRETDTQYF
clone_size: -; v_call: TRBV15; j_call: TRBJ1-5; d_call: -; cdr3_aa: CATSSSHQPQHF
clone_size: few; v_call: TRBV18; j_call: TRBJ2-3; d_call: TRBD1; cdr3_aa: CASSPRDRVSLDTQYF